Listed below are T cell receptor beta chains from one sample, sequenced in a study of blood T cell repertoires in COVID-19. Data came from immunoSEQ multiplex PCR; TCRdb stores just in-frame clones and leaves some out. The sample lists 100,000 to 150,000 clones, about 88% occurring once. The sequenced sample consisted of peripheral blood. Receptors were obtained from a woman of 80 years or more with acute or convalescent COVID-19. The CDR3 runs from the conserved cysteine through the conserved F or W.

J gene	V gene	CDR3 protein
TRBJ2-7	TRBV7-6	CASRLDRTMYF
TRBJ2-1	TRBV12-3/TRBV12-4	CASSRLSGTEQFF
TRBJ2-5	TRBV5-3	CARSPLPPQGLSETQYF
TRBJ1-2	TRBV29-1	CSVEGPAGDGYGYTF
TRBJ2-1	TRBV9	CASSGLAGAYNEQFF
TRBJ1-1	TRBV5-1	CASSPGQGQSHTEAFF
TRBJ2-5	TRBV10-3	CAISVSLGGSETQYF
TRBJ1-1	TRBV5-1	CASSQDRSNTEAFF
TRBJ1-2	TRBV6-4	CASTVFYGYTF
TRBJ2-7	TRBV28	CASSPGGAPLEQYF
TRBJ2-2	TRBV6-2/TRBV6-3	CASSPPQRGGELFF
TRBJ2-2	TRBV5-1	CASSLVSGTNTGELFF
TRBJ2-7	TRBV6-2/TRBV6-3	CASSLATYYEQYF
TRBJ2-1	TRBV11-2	CASSLWAGGRSYNEQFF
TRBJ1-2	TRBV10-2	CASSESQGRPRGYTF
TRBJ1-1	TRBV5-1	CASSSQRLGTLEATEAFF
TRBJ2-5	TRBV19	CASSIDPLGGTQYF
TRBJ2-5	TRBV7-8	CASSLAALRAGYQETQYF
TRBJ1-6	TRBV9	CASSVGGQGAWSPLHF
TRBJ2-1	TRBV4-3	CASSLNPTGGYNEQFF
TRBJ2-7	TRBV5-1	CASSLALDRAYEQYF
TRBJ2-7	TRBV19	CASSTGTGGYEQYF
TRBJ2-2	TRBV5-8	CASTTTPESTGELFF
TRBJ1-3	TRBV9	CASSVGAGGAGGNTIYF
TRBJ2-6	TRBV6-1	CASSEQFGPRISTSSGANVLTF
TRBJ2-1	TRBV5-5	CASSMTGGQLNEQFF
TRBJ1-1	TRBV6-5	CASRPNRDRSEAFF